The 13 T cell receptor beta chains in this list originate from one sample, sequenced in a study of blood T cell repertoires in COVID-19. Assay: immunoSEQ multiplex PCR; the TCRdb copy retains only in-frame clones and omits some. The data show about 37,000 clones, with 75% to 85% seen just once and approximately 15% held by the top ten. Sequencing input: peripheral blood. The receptors come from a woman in her 70s with acute or convalescent COVID-19.

This clone was picked up one time. The chain couples TRBV4-2 to TRBJ1-2; no clear D gene. The CDR3 sequence is 13 residues long. Germline CDR1 and CDR2: LGHNA and YNFKEQ. The ends were cut back, 0 bases at V and 9 bases at J, with 11 bases in the middle. In DNA form, the CDR3 reads TGTGCCAGCAGCCAAGATCAGGCCCTGAGCTACACCTTC. Its protein is CASSQDQALSYTF.

The rearrangement uses TRBV10-2 and TRBJ1-5; D is possibly TRBD1 (5 bases). From germline, CDR1 is WSHSY and CDR2 SAAADI. V lost 8 bases to trimming and J lost 3 bases, with 8 bases between them. The CDR3 extends over 12 amino acids. The chain's CDR3 is CASRQPNQPQHF. For the CDR3, the DNA is TGCGCCAGCCGACAGCCCAATCAGCCCCAGCATTTT.

The chain employs TRBV29-1 and TRBJ1-1; TRBD1 might be the D (5 bases). The germline V gene has CDR1 SQVTM and CDR2 ANQGSEA. V was cut by 7 bases and J by 2 bases, with 20 bases left in between. The CDR3 has 15 residues. CDR3 in DNA: TGCAGCGCCCTACCAGGGCAACCCAAAAACACTGAAGCTTTCTTT. The encoded protein is CSALPGQPKNTEAFF.

The DNA of the CDR3 is TGTGCCAGCTCACACCTTAGCGGGAGTCCCACAGATACGCAGTATTTT. As protein: CASSHLSGSPTDTQYF. V gene TRBV18 combines with J gene TRBJ2-3; 9 bases are a match to TRBD2. With V trimmed by 4 bases and J by 2 bases, 7 bases remained unmatched. This CDR3 has 16 amino acids. The germline CDR1 and CDR2 sequences are KGHSH and LQKENI.

This chain uses TRBV6-5 with TRBJ2-6; D possibly corresponds to TRBD1 (6 bases). Germline V gene lookup returns CDR1 MNHEY and CDR2 SVGAGI. Trimming took off 1 base at V and 2 bases at J, with 9 bases between the two ends. This CDR3 has 16 residues. CDR3 sequence (DNA): TGTGCCAGCAGTTACTTCCCAGGGGCTGGGGCCAACGTCCTGACTTTC. Translated, it gives CASSYFPGAGANVLTF.

The rearrangement joins TRBV7-6 to TRBJ1-5; 10 positions match TRBD1. V shed 4 bases, J shed 5 bases, and the junction held 8 bases outside the gene matches. This CDR3 spans 16 amino acids. Germline V CDR1 and CDR2: SGHVS, FNYEAQ. The CDR3, as DNA: TGTGCCAGCAGCTCGGCCCCGACAGGGGGCTATCAGCCCCAGCATTTT. It specifies CASSSAPTGGYQPQHF.

This clone was seen repeatedly, ten times or more. The J gene is TRBJ1-6, the V gene TRBV14, with a possible D match to TRBD1 (5 bases). There are 14 residues in the CDR3. Trimming shortened V by 1 base and J by 7 bases, and 8 bases separated the two germline ends. Germline CDR1 SGHDN, CDR2 FVKESK. CDR3 amino acids: CASSQGQTNSPLHF. The CDR3 DNA reads TGTGCCAGCAGCCAAGGACAGACCAATTCACCCCTCCACTTT. The whole variable domain, remainder taken from reference TRBV14 and TRBJ1-6, is EAGVTQFPSHSVIEKGQTVTLRCDPISGHDNLYWYRRVMGKEIKFLLHFVKESKQDESGMPNNRFLAERTGGTYSTLKVQPAELEDSGVYFCASSQGQTNSPLHFGNGTRLTVT.

V is TRBV19 and J is TRBJ1-5; perhaps TRBD1 as D (5 bases). V lost 6 bases and J lost 3, with 24 bases in between. The CDR3 is 18 residues long. CDR1 is LNHDA, CDR2 SQIVND, per germline (reference sequence). The CDR3 loop reads CASSTGRVRGTFNQPQHF. The CDR3 DNA is TGTGCCAGTAGCACGGGGAGGGTACGGGGGACCTTCAATCAGCCCCAGCATTTT. The full variable domain, rest sourced from reference TRBV19 and TRBJ1-5, is DGGITQSPKYLFRKEGQNVTLSCEQNLNHDAMYWYRQDPGQGLRLIYYSQIVNDFQKGDIAEGYSVSREKKESFPLTVTSAQKNPTAFYLCASSTGRVRGTFNQPQHFGDGTRLSIL.

CDR3 residues: CASSHDPTAPRNIQYF. DNA for the CDR3: TGCGCCAGCAGCCACGACCCGACAGCCCCTAGAAACATTCAGTACTTC. V gene TRBV5-1 combines with J gene TRBJ2-4; TRBD1 might be the D (5 bases). The germline V and J ends were trimmed by 4 bases and 6 bases, with 20 bases remaining between them. Germline lookup yields CDR1 SGHRS and CDR2 YFSETQ. CDR3 length equals 16 residues.

The gene calls are TRBV5-4 and TRBJ2-5; D possibly corresponds to TRBD2 (6 bases). V lost 0 bases and J 7 bases, leaving 13 bases between the germline ends. This CDR3 has 14 amino acids. CDR1 is SGHNT and CDR2 is YYREEE in the germline V gene (reference sequence). The CDR3 DNA follows: TGTGCCAGCAGCTTGGATTCGGGGCGGGGGACCCAGTACTTC. Encoded protein: CASSLDSGRGTQYF. Together with reference TRBV5-4 and TRBJ2-5, the CDR3 gives the full variable domain: ETGVTQSPTHLIKTRGQQVTLRCSSQSGHNTVSWYQQALGQGPQFIFQYYREEENGRGNFPPRFSGLQFPNYSSELNVNALELDDSALYLCASSLDSGRGTQYFGPGTRLLVL.

The chain is built from TRBV2 and TRBJ2-3, with a possible D match to TRBD1 (5 bases). From germline, CDR1 is SNHLY and CDR2 FYNNEI. With 6 bases removed from V and 0 bases from J, the gap between germline ends came to 10 bases. This CDR3 has 14 residues. The CDR3 region has the DNA TGTGCCAGCAGAGACAGACGGAGCACAGATACGCAGTATTTT. Protein product: CASRDRRSTDTQYF.

The chain employs TRBV6-5 and TRBJ2-7, with 9 bases fitting TRBD1. The V and J ends lost 2 bases and 1 base, in that order; junction bases with no gene match: 0. CDR1 and CDR2 (germline): MNHEY, SVGAGI. The length of the CDR3 is 14 residues. CDR3 sequence (DNA): TGTGCCAGCAGTTACGACAGGGGGTCCTACGAGCAGTACTTC. Translating gives CASSYDRGSYEQYF.

The chain combines TRBV11-3 with TRBJ2-2; TRBD1 is a possible D gene (6 bases). The CDR3 has 17 amino acids. Germline CDR1 is SGHNT and CDR2 is YENEEA. The V end lost 0 bases, the J end lost 4 bases, and 15 bases lay between the germline ends. The CDR3 here is CASSLDLGKGGTGELFF. CDR3 DNA sequence: TGTGCCAGCAGCTTAGATCTGGGCAAAGGGGGCACCGGGGAGCTGTTTTTT.